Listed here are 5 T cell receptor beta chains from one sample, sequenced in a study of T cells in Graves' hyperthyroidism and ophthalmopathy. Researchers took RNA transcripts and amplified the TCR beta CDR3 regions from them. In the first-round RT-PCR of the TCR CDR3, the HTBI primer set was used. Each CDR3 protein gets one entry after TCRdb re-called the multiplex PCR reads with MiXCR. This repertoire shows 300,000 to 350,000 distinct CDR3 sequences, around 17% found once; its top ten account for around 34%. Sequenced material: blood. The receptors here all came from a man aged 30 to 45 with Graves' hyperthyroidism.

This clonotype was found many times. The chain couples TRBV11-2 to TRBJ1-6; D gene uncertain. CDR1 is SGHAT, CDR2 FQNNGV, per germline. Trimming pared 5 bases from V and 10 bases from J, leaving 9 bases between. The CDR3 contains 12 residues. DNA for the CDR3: TGTGCCAGCAGCCCACTTGGGTCACCCCTCCACTTT. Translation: CASSPLGSPLHF.

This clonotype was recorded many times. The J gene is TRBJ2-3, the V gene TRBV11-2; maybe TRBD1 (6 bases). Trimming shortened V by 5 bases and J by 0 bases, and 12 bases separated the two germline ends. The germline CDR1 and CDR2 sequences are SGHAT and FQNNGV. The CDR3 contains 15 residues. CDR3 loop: CASSRWGRSTDTQYF. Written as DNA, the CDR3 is TGTGCCAGCAGCCGCTGGGGGCGGAGCACAGATACGCAGTATTTT.

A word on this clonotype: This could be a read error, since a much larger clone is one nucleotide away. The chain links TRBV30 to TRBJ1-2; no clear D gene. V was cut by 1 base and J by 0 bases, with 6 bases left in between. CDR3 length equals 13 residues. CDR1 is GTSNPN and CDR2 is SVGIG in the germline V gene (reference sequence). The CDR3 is CAWSGRSNYGYTF. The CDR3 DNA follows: TGTGCCTGGAGTGGCAGGTCTAACTATGGCTACACCTTC.

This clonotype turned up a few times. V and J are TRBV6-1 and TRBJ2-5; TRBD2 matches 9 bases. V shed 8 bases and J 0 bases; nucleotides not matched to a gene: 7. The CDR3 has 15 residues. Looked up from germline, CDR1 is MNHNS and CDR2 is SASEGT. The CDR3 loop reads CASRRTSAYQETQYF. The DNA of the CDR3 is TGTGCCAGCCGGAGGACTAGCGCGTACCAAGAGACCCAGTACTTC.

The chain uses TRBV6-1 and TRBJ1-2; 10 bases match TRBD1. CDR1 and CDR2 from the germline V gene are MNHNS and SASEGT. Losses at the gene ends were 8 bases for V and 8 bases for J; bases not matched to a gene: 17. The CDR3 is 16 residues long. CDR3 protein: CASYPMPGQGRGGYTF. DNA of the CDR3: TGTGCCAGCTACCCCATGCCGGGACAGGGGAGAGGCGGCTACACCTTC.